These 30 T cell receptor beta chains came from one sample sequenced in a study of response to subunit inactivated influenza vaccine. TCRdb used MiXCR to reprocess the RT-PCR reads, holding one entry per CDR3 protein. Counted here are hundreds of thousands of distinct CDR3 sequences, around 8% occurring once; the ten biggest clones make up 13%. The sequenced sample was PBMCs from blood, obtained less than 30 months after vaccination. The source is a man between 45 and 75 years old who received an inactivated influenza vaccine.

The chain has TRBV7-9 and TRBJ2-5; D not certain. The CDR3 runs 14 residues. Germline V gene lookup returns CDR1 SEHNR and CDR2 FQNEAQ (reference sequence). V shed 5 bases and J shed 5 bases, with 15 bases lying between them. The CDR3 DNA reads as TGTGCCAGCAGCCAGGTTTCGTGGGTGGAGACCCAGTACTTC. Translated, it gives CASSQVSWVETQYF.

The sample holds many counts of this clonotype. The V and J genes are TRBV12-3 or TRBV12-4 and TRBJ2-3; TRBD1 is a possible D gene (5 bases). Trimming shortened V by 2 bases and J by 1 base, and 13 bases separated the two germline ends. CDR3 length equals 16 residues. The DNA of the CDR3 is TGTGCCAGCAGTTTACAGGGCGCAGCTCGCACAGATACGCAGTATTTT. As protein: CASSLQGAARTDTQYF.

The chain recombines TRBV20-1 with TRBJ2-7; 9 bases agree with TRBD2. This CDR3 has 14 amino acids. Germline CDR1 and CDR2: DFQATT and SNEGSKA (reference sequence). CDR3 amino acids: CSANGGRASYEQYF. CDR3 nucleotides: TGCAGCGCAAATGGCGGGAGGGCGTCTTACGAGCAGTACTTC.

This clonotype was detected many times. CDR3 in DNA: TGTGCCAGCAGCCAATCGGATGATAATTCACCCCTCCACTTT. It specifies CASSQSDDNSPLHF. The chain carries TRBV3-1 and TRBJ1-6, with D unclear. The CDR3 covers 14 residues. Between the trimmed V and J ends, which lost 2 bases and 5 bases, there was a span of 7 bases. The germline CDR1 and CDR2 sequences are LGHDT and YNNKEL (reference sequence).

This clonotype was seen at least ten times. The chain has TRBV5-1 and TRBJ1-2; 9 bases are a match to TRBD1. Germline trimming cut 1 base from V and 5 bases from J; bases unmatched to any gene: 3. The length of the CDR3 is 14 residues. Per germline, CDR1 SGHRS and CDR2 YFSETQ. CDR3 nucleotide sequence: TGCGCCAGCAGCTTGACGGGACAGGGATATGGCTACACCTTC. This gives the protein CASSLTGQGYGYTF.

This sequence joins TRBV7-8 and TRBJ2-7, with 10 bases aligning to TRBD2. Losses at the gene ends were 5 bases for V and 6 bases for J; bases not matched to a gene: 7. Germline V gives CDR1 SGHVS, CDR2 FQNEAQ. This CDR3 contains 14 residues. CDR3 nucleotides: TGTGCCAGCAGCCGGAGCGGGAGGGGTGGCGAGCAGTACTTC. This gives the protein CASSRSGRGGEQYF.

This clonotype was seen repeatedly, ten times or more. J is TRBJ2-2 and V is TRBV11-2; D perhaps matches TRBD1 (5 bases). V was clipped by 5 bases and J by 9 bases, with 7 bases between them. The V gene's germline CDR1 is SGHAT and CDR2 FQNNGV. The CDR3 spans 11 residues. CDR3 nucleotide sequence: TGTGCCAGCAGCCAGGGTTGGGAGCTGTTTTTT. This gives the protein CASSQGWELFF.

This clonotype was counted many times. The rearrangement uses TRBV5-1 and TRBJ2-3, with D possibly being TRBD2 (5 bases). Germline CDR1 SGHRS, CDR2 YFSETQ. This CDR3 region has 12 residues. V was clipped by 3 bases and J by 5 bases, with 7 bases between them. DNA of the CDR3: TGCGCCAGCAGCTCCGAGGGAGATACGCAGTATTTT. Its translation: CASSSEGDTQYF.

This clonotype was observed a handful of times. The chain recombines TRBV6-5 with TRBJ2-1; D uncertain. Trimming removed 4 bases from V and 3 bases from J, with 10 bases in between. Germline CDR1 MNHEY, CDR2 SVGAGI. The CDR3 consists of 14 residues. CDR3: CASSSQPDYNEQFF. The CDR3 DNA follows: TGTGCCAGCAGTTCCCAACCGGACTACAATGAGCAGTTCTTC.

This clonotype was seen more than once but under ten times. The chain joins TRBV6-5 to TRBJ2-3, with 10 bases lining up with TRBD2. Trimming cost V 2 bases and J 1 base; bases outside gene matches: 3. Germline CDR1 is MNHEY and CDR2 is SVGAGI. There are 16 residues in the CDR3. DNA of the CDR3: TGTGCCAGCAGTTACACCGGGACTAGCGGCACAGATACGCAGTATTTT. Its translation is CASSYTGTSGTDTQYF.

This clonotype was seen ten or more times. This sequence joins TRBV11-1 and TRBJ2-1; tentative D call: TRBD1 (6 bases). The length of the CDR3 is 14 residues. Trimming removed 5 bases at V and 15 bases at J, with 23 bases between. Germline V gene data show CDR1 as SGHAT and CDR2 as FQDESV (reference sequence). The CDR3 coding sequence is TGTGCCAGCAGCATCAGCCGACAGGCCCAAGGGGCGTTCTTC. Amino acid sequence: CASSISRQAQGAFF.

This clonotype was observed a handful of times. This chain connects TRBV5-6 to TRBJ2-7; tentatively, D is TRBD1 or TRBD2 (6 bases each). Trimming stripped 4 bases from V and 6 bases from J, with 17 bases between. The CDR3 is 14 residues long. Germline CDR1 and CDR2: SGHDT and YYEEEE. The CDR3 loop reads CASSLGGGWSEQYF. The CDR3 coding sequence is TGTGCCAGCAGCCTGGGGGGCGGGTGGAGCGAGCAGTACTTC.

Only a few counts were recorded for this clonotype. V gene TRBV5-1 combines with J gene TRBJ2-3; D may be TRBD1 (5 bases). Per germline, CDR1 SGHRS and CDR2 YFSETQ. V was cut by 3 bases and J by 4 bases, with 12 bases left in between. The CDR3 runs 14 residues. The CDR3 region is CASSSSGSADTQYF. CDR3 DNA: TGCGCCAGCAGCTCTTCAGGGTCCGCAGATACGCAGTATTTT.

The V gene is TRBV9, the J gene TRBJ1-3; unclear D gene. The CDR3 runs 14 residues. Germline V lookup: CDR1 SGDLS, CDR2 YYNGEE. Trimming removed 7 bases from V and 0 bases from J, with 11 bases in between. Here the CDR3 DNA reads TGTGCCAGCTCGTCCCCAATCTCTGGAAACACCATATATTTT. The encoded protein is CASSSPISGNTIYF.

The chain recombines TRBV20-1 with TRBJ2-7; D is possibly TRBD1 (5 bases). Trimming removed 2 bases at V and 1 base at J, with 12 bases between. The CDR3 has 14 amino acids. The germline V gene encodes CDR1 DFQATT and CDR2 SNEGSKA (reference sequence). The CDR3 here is CSARSQKGSYEQYF. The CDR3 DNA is TGCAGTGCTAGATCACAAAAGGGGTCCTACGAGCAGTACTTC.

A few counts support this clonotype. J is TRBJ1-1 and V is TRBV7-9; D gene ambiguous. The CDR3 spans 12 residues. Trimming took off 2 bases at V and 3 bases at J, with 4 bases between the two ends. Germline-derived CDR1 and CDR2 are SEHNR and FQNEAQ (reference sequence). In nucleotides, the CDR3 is TGTGCCAGCAGCTTATCGTACACTGAAGCTTTCTTT. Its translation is CASSLSYTEAFF.

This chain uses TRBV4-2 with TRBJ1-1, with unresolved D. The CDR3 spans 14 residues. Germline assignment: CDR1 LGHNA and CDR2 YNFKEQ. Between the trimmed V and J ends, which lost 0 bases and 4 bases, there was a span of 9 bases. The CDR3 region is CASSQDRQVTEAFF. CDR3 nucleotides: TGTGCCAGCAGCCAAGATAGGCAGGTCACTGAAGCTTTCTTT.

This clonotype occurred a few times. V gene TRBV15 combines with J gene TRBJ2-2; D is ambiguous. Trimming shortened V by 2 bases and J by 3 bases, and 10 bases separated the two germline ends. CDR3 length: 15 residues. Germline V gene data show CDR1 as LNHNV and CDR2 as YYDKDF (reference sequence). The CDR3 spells CATSRRLSDTGELFF. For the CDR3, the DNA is TGTGCCACCAGCAGACGACTGTCAGACACCGGGGAGCTGTTTTTT.

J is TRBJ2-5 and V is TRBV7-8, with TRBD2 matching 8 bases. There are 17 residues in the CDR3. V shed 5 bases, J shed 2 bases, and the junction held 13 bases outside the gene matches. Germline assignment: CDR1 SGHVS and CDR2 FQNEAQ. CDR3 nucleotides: TGTGCCAGCAGCCCCCCGGGGGGGCTAACCAATCAAGAGACCCAGTACTTC. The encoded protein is CASSPPGGLTNQETQYF.

The CDR3 DNA reads as TGTGCCAGCAGCTTGGCCCCCTACAGGGGCACCGGGGAGCTGTTTTTT. Translating it yields CASSLAPYRGTGELFF. The chain carries TRBV5-5 and TRBJ2-2; 7 nucleotides line up with TRBD1. The CDR3 is 16 residues long. With 0 bases clipped from V and 4 bases from J, the junction kept 6 bases outside the gene matches. The V gene's germline CDR1 is SGHKS and CDR2 YYEKEE (reference sequence).

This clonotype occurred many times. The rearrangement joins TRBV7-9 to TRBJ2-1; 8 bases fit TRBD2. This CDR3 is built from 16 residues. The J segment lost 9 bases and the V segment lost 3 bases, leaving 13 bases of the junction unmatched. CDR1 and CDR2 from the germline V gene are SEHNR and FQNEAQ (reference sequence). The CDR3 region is CASSLGVGLGLGEQFF. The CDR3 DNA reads TGTGCCAGCAGCTTGGGTGTGGGACTAGGTCTAGGTGAGCAGTTCTTC. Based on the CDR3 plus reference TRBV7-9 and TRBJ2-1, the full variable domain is DTGVSQNPRHKITKRGQNVTFRCDPISEHNRLYWYRQTLGQGPEFLTYFQNEAQLEKSRLLSDRFSAERPKGSFSTLEIQRTEQGDSAMYLCASSLGVGLGLGEQFFGPGTRLTVL.

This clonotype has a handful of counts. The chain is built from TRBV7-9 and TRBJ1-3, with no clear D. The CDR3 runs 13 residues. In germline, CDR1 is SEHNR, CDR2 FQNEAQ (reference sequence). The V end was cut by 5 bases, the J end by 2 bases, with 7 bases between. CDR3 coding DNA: TGTGCCAGCAGCCCGGGTCCTGGAAACACCATATATTTT. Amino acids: CASSPGPGNTIYF.

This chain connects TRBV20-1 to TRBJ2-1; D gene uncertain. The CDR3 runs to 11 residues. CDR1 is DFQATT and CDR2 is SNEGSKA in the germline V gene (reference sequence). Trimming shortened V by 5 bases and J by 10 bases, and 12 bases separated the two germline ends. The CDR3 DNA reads TGCAGTGCTCCTAGGATTCGGGAGCAGTTCTTC. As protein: CSAPRIREQFF.

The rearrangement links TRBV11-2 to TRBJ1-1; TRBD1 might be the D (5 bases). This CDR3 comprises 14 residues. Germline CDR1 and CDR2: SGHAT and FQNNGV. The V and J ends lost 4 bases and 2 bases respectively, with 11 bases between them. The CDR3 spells CASSWTTLNTEAFF. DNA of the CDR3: TGTGCCAGCAGCTGGACAACCCTAAACACTGAAGCTTTCTTT.

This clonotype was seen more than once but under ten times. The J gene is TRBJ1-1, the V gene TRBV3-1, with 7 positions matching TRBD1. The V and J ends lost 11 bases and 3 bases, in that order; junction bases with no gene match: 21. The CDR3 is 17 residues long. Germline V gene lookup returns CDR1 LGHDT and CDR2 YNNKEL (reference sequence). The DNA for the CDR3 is TGTGCCGGGAGACAGGGCTCATGGCAAAAAGGATACACTGAAGCTTTCTTT. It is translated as CAGRQGSWQKGYTEAFF.

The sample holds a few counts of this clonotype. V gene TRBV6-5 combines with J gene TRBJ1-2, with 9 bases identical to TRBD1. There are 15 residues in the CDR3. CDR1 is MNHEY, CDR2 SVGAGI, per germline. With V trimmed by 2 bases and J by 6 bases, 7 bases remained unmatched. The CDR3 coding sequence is TGTGCCAGCAGTTACCCGGGACAGGGTACTCATGGCTACACCTTC. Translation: CASSYPGQGTHGYTF.

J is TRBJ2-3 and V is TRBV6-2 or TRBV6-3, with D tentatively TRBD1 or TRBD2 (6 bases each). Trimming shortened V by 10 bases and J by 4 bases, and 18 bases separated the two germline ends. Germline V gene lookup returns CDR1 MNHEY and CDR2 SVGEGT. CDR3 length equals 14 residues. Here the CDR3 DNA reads TGTGCCACATCTCGGGGGCGGTTTGCAGATACGCAGTATTTT. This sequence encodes CATSRGRFADTQYF.

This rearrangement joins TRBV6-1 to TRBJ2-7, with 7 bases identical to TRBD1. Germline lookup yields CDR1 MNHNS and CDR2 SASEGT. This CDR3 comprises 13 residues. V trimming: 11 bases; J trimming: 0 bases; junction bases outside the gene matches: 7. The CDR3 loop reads CAADRPGSYEQYF. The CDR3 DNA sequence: TGTGCCGCGGACAGGCCCGGCTCCTACGAGCAGTACTTC.

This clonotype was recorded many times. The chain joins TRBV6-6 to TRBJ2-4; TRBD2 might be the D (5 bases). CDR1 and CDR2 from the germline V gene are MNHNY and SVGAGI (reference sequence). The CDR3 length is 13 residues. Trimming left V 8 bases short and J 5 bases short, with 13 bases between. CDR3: CASCKGRENIQYF. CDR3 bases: TGTGCCAGCTGTAAAGGGCGGGAAAACATTCAGTACTTC.

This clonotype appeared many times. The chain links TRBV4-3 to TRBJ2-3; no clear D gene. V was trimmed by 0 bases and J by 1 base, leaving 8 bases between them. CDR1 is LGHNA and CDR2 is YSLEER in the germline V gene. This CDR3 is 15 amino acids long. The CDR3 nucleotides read TGCGCCAGCAGCCAAGATTCGCAGGGCACAGATACGCAGTATTTT. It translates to CASSQDSQGTDTQYF.